These T cell receptor beta chains were read from a single sample in a study of Graves' ophthalmopathy and Graves' hyperthyroidism. One entry per CDR3 protein results from TCRdb running MiXCR on the multiplex PCR reads. The data show approximately 330,000 distinct CDR3 sequences, around a sixth seen once. Sequenced input: peripheral blood. The source is an adult man with Graves' ophthalmopathy. The CDR3 runs from the conserved cysteine through the conserved F or W. A D gene is named only where the DNA matches it firmly. Size values are once, few and many counts, or a class for expanded clones, and some rows have none.

V	size	D	J	DNA	CDR3
TRBV29-1	many	.	TRBJ1-2	TGCAGCGTTGGACAGAGCTATGGCTACACCTTC	CSVGQSYGYTF
TRBV10-3	many	.	TRBJ1-1	TGTGCCATCAGTCCGGGGGCCACTGAAGCTTTCTTT	CAISPGATEAFF
TRBV20-1	many	TRBD2	TRBJ2-7	TGCAGTGCGACCGGGACTAGCGGCTACGAGCAGTACTTC	CSATGTSGYEQYF
TRBV7-9	many	TRBD1	TRBJ2-5	TGTGCCAGCAGCTCTTCAGGGGGTGAGACCCAGTACTTC	CASSSSGGETQYF
TRBV27	many	.	TRBJ1-1	TGTGCCAGCAGACCCAGGGCAGTGAACACTGAAGCTTTCTTT	CASRPRAVNTEAFF
TRBV7-3	many	TRBD1	TRBJ2-2	TGTGCCAGCAGCTTGGGACAGGGGGCCCACACCGGGGAGCTGTTTTTT	CASSLGQGAHTGELFF
TRBV6-1	many	TRBD2	TRBJ2-2	TGTGCCAGCAGAGCGGGGGGGTACAGCGGGGAGCTGTTTTTT	CASRAGGYSGELFF
TRBV20-1	many	.	TRBJ2-7	TGCAGTGCTAGTAGCGGACAGTCCTCCTACGAGCAGTACTTC	CSASSGQSSYEQYF
TRBV5-1	many	.	TRBJ2-7	TGCGCCAGCAGCTCTACTGGGGTTGACGACGAGCAGTACTTC	CASSSTGVDDEQYF
TRBV29-1	many	.	TRBJ2-7	TGCAGCGTTGAAAAATCGGGGGAGGTAATCGGTTACGAGCAGTACTTC	CSVEKSGEVIGYEQYF
TRBV27	many	.	TRBJ1-5	TGTGCCAGCAGTCCCTCTCGGGGTTCTCAGCCCCAGCATTTT	CASSPSRGSQPQHF
TRBV5-1	many	TRBD1	TRBJ1-1	TGCGCCAGCAGCTCCACACCACAGGGGATGAACACTGAAGCTTTCTTT	CASSSTPQGMNTEAFF
TRBV12-3/TRBV12-4	many	.	TRBJ1-2	TGTGCCAGCAGTTCCCACGGGGGAGGTGGCTACACCTTC	CASSSHGGGGYTF
TRBV6-5	many	.	TRBJ2-7	TGTGCCAGCAGTTACTCCTGGACTGCGGGGGAGCAGTACTTC	CASSYSWTAGEQYF
TRBV20-1	many	TRBD2	TRBJ2-2	TGCAGTGCCCTTCGATTTACTAGCGGGGGGCCCTCCGGGGAGCTGTTTTTT	CSALRFTSGGPSGELFF
TRBV7-8	many	TRBD1	TRBJ2-5	TGTGCCAGCCTCAGGGGGCGACAAGAGACCCAGTACTTC	CASLRGRQETQYF
TRBV6-2/TRBV6-3	many	TRBD2	TRBJ2-7	TGTGCCAGCAGTTACGGCGGGGGGGAAGTGAACGAGCAGTACTTC	CASSYGGGEVNEQYF
TRBV5-1	.	.	TRBJ2-7	TGCGCCAGCAGTCTCTTGGGGCACTACGAGCAGTACTTC	CASSLLGHYEQYF
TRBV6-1	.	.	TRBJ1-6	TGTGCCAGCGCGGGTTGGGGTAATTCACCCCTCCACTTT	CASAGWGNSPLHF
TRBV6-5	many	.	TRBJ2-3	TGTGCCAGCAGTTACGACAGTCCTACCCTCACAGATACGCAGTATTTT	CASSYDSPTLTDTQYF
TRBV4-2	many	.	TRBJ2-7	TGTGCCAGCGGCTTGGGGGGCCTTAAGGAGCAGTACTTC	CASGLGGLKEQYF
TRBV6-5	many	TRBD1	TRBJ1-2	TGTGCCATCAACACTAGGACAGGGGAAAGTGGCTACACCTTC	CAINTRTGESGYTF
TRBV11-2	many	TRBD2	TRBJ2-5	TGTGCCAGCAGCCGAACGTCTTCGGAGCGGGAGGGCCGGGAGACCCAGTACTTC	CASSRTSSEREGRETQYF
TRBV27	many	TRBD1	TRBJ2-5	TGTGCCAGCAGCTACGGGACAGGGATACAAGAGACCCAGTACTTC	CASSYGTGIQETQYF
TRBV5-1	many	.	TRBJ1-6	TGCGCCAGCAGCCCCGGGAATTCACCCCCCCACTTT	CASSPGNSPPHF
TRBV4-1	many	.	TRBJ1-1	TGCGCCAGCAGCCACCACAGAGCAACTGAAGCTTTCTTT	CASSHHRATEAFF
TRBV20-1	many	.	TRBJ2-7	TGCAGTGCTAGAGATACTCTGAGCGGGCGGTACGAGCAGTACTTC	CSARDTLSGRYEQYF
TRBV6-5	many	TRBD1	TRBJ2-7	TGTGCCAGCAGTTACGGAGACAGGGAATACGAGCAGTACTTC	CASSYGDREYEQYF
TRBV30	.	.	TRBJ1-1	TGTGCCTGGAGCCGAAAGGGATACACTGAAGCTTTCTTT	CAWSRKGYTEAFF
TRBV5-1	many	.	TRBJ1-1	TGCGCCAGCAGCTCGAGCGGTTCTGGGTACACTGAAGCTTTCTTT	CASSSSGSGYTEAFF
TRBV29-1	many	.	TRBJ1-5	TGCAGCGTAAAAAGGGGGAGGAAGGTTCAGCCCCAGCATTTT	CSVKRGRKVQPQHF
TRBV6-5	many	.	TRBJ2-7	TGTGCCAGCAGTTACTTCGGCGGGACAGCTGACGTAAACGAGCAGTACTTC	CASSYFGGTADVNEQYF
TRBV11-2	many	.	TRBJ2-7	TGTGCCAGCAGCACAAGTGGGGCAGGGTTTACCTACGAGCAGTACTTC	CASSTSGAGFTYEQYF
TRBV20-1	few	.	TRBJ1-1	TGCAGTGCTAGAGATCCCCAAGGGGGCACTGAAGCTTTCTTT	CSARDPQGGTEAFF
TRBV15	many	.	TRBJ2-5	TGTGCCACCAGCAGGGACAATGGAGAGACCCAGTACTTC	CATSRDNGETQYF
TRBV7-8	.	.	TRBJ1-2	TGTGCCAGCAGCTTAGCCAGGGAGGTTGGCTACACCTTC	CASSLAREVGYTF
TRBV7-9	many	.	TRBJ1-5	TGTGCCAGCAGCCCGAGGGCCTCTAATTATAGCAATCAGCCCCAGCATTTT	CASSPRASNYSNQPQHF